This T cell receptor (beta chain) was recorded in a study of T-cell reconstitution after alpha-beta-depleted transplantation in children. Only a few counts were recorded for this clonotype. Its specificity is unknown. The CDR3 totals 16 residues. In germline, CDR1 is SGHVS, CDR2 FNYEAQ. Trimming cost V 5 bases and J 4 bases; bases outside gene matches: 10. Preparation of the TCRbeta library was carried out with unique molecular identifiers. TCRdb itself ran the PCR reads through MiXCR, one entry per CDR3 protein. The sample has around 440,000 distinct CDR3 sequences, about a sixth seen once. Study-wide results and limits: Some patients showed high day-60 TCRbeta diversity, which derived from surviving recipient T cells and thymic progenitors. The authors attributed T-cell counts and diversity one year after transplant mostly to newly produced T cells. Several hundred rapidly expanded clones from non-depleted graft cells reportedly supplied alpha-beta T cells about two months post-transplant.

This TCR came from a boy in the first two years of life who had a stem cell transplant for Wiskott-Aldrich syndrome, so the T cells may come from the graft donor. The sequences come from PBMCs, mostly from graft donor cells, collected 360 days after TCRalphabeta/CD19-depleted stem cell transplant. The rearrangement links TRBV7-6 to TRBJ2-7; TRBD2 matches at 11 bases. The CDR3: CASSPLAGGTFYEQYF. CDR3 coding DNA: TGTGCCAGCAGCCCCTTAGCGGGGGGGACCTTTTACGAGCAGTACTTC.